This section outlines one T cell receptor (beta chain) sequence together with its context. The data derive from a study of control samples from healthy donors and cancer patients. TCRdb's table, derived via immunoSEQ multiplex PCR, lists solely in-frame clones and lacks some. This repertoire shows approximately 100,000 clones, 80% to 95% found once; its top ten account for less than 3.5%. The CDR3 sequence is 12 residues long. The germline V and J ends were trimmed by 5 bases and 7 bases, with 6 bases remaining between them. Germline loops: CDR1 SEHNR, CDR2 FQNEAQ (reference sequence). Sequences were obtained from blood. The TCR sequence derives from a human donor in good health. The donor label of this sample is uncertain. The genes are TRBV7-9 and TRBJ1-6; D is unresolved. CDR3 in amino acids: CASSLENSPLHF. The CDR3 DNA follows: TGTGCCAGCAGCCTAGAAAATTCACCCCTCCACTTT.